This TCR beta chain was identified in a study of metastatic and nonmetastatic thyroid tumors. This clone has more than one count but fewer than ten. The antigen remains unidentified. Points from the study as a whole: According to reports, the diversity of TCR beta was significantly higher in malignant thyroid tumors than in benign nodules, and this held in both blood and tumor samples.

TCRdb re-called the PCR reads via MiXCR. The data contain 35,000 to 40,000 clones, more than 25% of them singletons. Prior to thyroid surgery, none of the patients had received any treatment. The CDR3 has 15 amino acids. J was trimmed by 7 bases and V by 6 bases; bases with no gene match: 10. CDR1 and CDR2 (germline): DFQATT, SNEGSKA (reference sequence). The source material was blood. V is TRBV20-1 and J is TRBJ2-1, with TRBD2 matching 12 bases. The sequence was obtained from a male donor with papillary thyroid cancer or a benign thyroid nodule (not recorded which). Some clones in this sample may be carry-over from other donors' samples. CDR3 in amino acids: CSARGGTSGRNEQFF. The CDR3, as DNA: TGCAGTGCGCGAGGGGGCACTAGCGGGAGGAATGAGCAGTTCTTC.